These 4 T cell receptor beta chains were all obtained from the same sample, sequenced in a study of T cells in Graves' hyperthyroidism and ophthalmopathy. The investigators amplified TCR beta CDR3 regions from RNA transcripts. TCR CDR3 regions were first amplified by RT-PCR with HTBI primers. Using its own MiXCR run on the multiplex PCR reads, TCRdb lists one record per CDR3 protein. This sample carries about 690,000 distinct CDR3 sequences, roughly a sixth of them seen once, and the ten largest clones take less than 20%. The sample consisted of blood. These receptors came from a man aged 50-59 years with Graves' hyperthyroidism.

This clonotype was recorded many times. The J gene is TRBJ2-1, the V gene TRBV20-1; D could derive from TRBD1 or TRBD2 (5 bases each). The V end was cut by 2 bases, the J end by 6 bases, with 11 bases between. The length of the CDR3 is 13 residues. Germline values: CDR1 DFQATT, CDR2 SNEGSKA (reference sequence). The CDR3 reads CSARWDVGNEQFF. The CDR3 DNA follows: TGCAGTGCTAGATGGGACGTCGGCAATGAGCAGTTCTTC.

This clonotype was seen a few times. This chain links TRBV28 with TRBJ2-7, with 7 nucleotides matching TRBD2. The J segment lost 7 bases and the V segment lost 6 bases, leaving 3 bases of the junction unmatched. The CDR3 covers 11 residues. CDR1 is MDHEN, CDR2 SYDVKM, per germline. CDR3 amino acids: CASRSGGEQYF. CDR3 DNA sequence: TGTGCCAGCAGGTCCGGGGGGGAGCAGTACTTC.

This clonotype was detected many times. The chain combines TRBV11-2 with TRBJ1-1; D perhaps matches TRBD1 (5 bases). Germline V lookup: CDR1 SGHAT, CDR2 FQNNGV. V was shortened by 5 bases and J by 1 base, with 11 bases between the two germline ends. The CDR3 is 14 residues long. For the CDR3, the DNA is TGTGCCAGCAGCCGATGGACAAGGAACACTGAAGCTTTCTTT. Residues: CASSRWTRNTEAFF.

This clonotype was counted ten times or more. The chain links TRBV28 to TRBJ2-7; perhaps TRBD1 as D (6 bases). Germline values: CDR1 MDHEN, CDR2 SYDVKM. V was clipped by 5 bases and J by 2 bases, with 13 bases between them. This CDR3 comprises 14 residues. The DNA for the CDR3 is TGTGCCAGCAGTCTACCCTCAGGGGCCTACGAGCAGTACTTC. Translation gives CASSLPSGAYEQYF.